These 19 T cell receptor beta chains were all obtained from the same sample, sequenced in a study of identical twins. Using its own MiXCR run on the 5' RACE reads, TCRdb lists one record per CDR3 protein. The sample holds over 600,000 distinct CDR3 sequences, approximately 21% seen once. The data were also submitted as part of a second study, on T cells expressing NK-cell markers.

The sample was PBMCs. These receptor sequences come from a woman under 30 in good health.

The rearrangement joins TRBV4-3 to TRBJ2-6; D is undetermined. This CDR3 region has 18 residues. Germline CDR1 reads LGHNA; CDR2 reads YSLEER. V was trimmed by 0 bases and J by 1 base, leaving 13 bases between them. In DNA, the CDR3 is TGCGCCAGCAGCCAAGATCGAAGAAGTCCATCTGGGGCCAACGTCCTGACTTTC. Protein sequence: CASSQDRRSPSGANVLTF.

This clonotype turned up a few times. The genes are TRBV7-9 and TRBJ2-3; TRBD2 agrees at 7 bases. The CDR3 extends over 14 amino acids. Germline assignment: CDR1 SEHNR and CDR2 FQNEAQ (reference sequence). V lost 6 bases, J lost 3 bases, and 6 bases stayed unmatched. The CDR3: CASSSTSETDTQYF. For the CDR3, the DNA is TGTGCCAGCAGTTCAACTAGCGAGACAGATACGCAGTATTTT.

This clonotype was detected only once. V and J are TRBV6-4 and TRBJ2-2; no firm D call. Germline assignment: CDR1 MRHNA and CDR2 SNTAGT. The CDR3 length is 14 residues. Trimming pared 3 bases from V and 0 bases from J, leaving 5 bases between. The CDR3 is CASSEPTNTGELFF. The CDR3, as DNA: TGTGCCAGCAGTGAACCCACGAACACCGGGGAGCTGTTTTTT.

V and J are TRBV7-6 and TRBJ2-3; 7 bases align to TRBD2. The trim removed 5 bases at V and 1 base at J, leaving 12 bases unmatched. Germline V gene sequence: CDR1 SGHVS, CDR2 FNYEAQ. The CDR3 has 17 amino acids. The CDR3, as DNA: TGTGCCAGCAGCGGAAGACTAGCTGGGGCAGGCACAGATACGCAGTATTTT. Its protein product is CASSGRLAGAGTDTQYF.

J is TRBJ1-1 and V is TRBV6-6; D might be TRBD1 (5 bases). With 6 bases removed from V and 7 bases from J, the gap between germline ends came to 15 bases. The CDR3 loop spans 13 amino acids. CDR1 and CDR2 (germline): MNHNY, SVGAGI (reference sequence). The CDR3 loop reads CASSLVRQLEAFF. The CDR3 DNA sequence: TGTGCCAGCAGCCTCGTTAGACAGCTTGAAGCTTTCTTT.

The CDR3 DNA sequence: TGTGCCAGCAGCGTTAGCGGGAGGGCCGCCGGGGAGCTGTTTTTT. It specifies CASSVSGRAAGELFF. The rearrangement uses TRBV5-5 and TRBJ2-2; 11 bases fit TRBD2. This CDR3 spans 15 amino acids. CDR1 and CDR2 (germline): SGHKS, YYEKEE (reference sequence). The ends lost 4 bases at V and 6 bases at J; junction bases unmatched: 5.

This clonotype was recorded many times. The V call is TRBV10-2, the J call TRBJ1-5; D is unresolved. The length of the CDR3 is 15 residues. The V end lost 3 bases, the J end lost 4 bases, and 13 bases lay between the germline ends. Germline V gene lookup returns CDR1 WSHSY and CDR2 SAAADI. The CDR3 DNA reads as TGCGCCAGCAGTGATCGAACCCTAACGAATCAGCCCCAGCATTTT. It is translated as CASSDRTLTNQPQHF.

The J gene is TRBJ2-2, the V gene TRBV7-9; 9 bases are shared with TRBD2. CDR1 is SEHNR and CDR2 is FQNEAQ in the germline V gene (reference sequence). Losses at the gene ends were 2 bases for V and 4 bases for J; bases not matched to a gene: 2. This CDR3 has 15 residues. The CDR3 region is CASSLRREGTGELFF. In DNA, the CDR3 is TGTGCCAGCAGCTTACGGCGGGAGGGCACCGGGGAGCTGTTTTTT.

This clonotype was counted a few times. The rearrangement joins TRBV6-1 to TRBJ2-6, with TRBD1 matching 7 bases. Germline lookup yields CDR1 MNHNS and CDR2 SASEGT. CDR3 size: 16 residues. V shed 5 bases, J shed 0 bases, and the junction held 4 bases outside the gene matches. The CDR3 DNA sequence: TGTGCCAGCAGTAGGACAGGCAGCTCTGGGGCCAACGTCCTGACTTTC. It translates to CASSRTGSSGANVLTF.

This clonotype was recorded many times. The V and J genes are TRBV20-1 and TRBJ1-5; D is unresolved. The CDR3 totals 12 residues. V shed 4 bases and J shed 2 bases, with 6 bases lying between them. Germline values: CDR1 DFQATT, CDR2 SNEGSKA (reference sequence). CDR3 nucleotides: TGCAGTGCTAAGGGAGGCAATCAGCCCCAGCATTTT. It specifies CSAKGGNQPQHF.

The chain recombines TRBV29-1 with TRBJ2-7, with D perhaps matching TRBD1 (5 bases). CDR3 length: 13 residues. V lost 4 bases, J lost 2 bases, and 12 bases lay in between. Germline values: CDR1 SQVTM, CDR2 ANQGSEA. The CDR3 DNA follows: TGCAGCGTTGTTACAGGTTACCCCTACGAGCAGTACTTC. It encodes CSVVTGYPYEQYF.

The CDR3: CASILRGPEENEQFF. Here the CDR3 DNA reads TGTGCCAGCATCTTGAGGGGACCCGAGGAGAATGAGCAGTTCTTC. This chain connects TRBV21-1 to TRBJ2-1; TRBD1, the table's D call, was not compared with the DNA. TRBV21-1 counts as a pseudogene. This CDR3 contains 15 residues.

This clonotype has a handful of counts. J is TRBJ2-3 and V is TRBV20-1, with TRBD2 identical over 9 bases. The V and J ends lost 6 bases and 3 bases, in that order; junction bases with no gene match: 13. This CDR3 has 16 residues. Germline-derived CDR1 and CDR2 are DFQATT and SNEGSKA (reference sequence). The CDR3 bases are TGCAGTGCACGCCACCGGGGTAGCGGGGGAACAGATACGCAGTATTTT. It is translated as CSARHRGSGGTDTQYF.

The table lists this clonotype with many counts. In DNA form, the CDR3 reads TGTGCCAGCCTCCAGGACACCGGGGAGCTGTTTTTT. Translated, it gives CASLQDTGELFF. V is TRBV12-3 or TRBV12-4 and J is TRBJ2-2; D is ambiguous. CDR3 length equals 12 residues. The ends were cut back, 8 bases at V and 3 bases at J, with 7 bases in the middle.

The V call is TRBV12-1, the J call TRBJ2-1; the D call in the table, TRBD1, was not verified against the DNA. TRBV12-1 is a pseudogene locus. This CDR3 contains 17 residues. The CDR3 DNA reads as TGCGCCAGCAGTGAGATGGGGGGCCCGAGCTCCTACAATGAGCAGTTCTTC. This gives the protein CASSEMGGPSSYNEQFF.

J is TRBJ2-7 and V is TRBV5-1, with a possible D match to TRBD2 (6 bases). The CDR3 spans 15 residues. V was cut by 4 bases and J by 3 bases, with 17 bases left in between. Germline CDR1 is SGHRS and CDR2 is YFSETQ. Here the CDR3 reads CASSLGLGVNYEQYF. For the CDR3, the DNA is TGCGCCAGCAGCCTGGGACTGGGGGTTAACTACGAGCAGTACTTC. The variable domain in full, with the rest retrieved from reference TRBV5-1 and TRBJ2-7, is KAGVTQTPRYLIKTRGQQVTLSCSPISGHRSVSWYQQTPGQGLQFLFEYFSETQRNKGNFPGRFSGRQFSNSRSEMNVSTLELGDSALYLCASSLGLGVNYEQYFGPGTRLTVT.

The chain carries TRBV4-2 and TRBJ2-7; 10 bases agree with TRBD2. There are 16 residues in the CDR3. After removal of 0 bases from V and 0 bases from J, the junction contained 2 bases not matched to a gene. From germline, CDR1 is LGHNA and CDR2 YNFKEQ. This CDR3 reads CASSQDSSGGSYEQYF. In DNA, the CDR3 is TGTGCCAGCAGCCAAGATTCTAGCGGGGGCTCCTACGAGCAGTACTTC.

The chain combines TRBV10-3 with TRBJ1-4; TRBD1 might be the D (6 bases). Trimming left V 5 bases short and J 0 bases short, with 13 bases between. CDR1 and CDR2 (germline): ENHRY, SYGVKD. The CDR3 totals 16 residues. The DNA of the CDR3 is TGTGCCATCAGTCAGGGACATTCTACAACTAATGAAAAACTGTTTTTT. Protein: CAISQGHSTTNEKLFF.

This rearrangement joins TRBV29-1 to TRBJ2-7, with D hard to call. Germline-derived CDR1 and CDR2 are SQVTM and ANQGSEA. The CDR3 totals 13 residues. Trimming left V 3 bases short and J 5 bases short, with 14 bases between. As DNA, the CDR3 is TGCAGCGTTGACAGTGGCAGACTCCACGAGCAGTACTTC. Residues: CSVDSGRLHEQYF.